What follows describes a single T cell receptor beta chain. This record belongs to a study of T-cell memory formation after mild COVID-19. V lost 5 bases to trimming and J lost 0 bases, with 14 bases between them. The germline gives CDR1 SEHNR, CDR2 FQNEAQ (reference sequence). The CDR3 length is 16 residues. TCRdb independently ran MiXCR on the 5' RACE reads; one entry per CDR3 protein. The repertoire holds about 190,000 distinct CDR3 sequences, with around 19% as singletons. The chain employs TRBV7-9 and TRBJ1-5; D gene ambiguous. This sequence originates from an adult woman who had mild COVID-19 (a few samples of this study predate the infection). Cell type and time point are not known. The specimen sequenced was PBMCs or a T cell subset sorted from them (not recorded which). This CDR3 is CASSLTGLGSNQPQHF. CDR3 nucleotides: TGTGCCAGCAGCCTCACGGGTCTAGGTAGCAATCAGCCCCAGCATTTT. The full variable domain, its missing parts supplied by reference TRBV7-9 and TRBJ1-5, is DTGVSQNPRHKITKRGQNVTFRCDPISEHNRLYWYRQTLGQGPEFLTYFQNEAQLEKSRLLSDRFSAERPKGSFSTLEIQRTEQGDSAMYLCASSLTGLGSNQPQHFGDGTRLSIL.